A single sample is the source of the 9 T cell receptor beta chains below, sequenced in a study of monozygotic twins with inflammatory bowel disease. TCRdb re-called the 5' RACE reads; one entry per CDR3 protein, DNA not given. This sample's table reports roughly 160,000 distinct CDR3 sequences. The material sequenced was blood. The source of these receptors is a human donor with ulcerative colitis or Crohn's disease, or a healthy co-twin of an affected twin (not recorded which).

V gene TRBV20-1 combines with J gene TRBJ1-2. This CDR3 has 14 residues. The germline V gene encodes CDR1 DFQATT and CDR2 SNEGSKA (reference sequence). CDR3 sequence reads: CSARPWGFNYGHTF.

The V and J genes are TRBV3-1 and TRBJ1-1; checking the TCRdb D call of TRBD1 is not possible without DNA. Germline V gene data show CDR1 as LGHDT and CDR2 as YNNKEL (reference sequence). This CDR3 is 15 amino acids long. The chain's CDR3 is CASSQDDSPNTEAFF.

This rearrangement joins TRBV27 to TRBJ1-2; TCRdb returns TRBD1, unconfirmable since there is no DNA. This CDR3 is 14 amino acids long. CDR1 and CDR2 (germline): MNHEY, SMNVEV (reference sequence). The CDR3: CASSPSPPRGGYTF.

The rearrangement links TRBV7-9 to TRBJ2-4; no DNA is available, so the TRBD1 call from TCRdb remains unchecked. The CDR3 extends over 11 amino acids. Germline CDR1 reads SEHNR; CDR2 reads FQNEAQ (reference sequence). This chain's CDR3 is CAHREGNIQYF. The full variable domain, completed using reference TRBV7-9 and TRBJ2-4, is DTGVSQNPRHKITKRGQNVTFRCDPISEHNRLYWYRQTLGQGPEFLTYFQNEAQLEKSRLLSDRFSAERPKGSFSTLEIQRTEQGDSAMYLCAHREGNIQYFGAGTRLSVL.

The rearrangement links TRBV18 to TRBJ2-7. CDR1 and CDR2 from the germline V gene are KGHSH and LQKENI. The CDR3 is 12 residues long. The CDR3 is CASSPVNDEQYF.

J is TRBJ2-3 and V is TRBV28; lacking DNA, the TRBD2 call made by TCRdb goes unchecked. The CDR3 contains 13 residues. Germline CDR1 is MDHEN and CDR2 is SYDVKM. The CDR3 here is CASSSDSTDTQYF.

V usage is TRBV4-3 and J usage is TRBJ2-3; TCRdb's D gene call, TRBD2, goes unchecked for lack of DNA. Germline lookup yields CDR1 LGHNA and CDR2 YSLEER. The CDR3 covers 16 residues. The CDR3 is CASSRRTSGSTDTQYF.

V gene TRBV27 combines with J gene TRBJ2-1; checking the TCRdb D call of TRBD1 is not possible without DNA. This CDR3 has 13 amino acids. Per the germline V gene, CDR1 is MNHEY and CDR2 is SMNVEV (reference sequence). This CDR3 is CASSFSGGNEQFF.

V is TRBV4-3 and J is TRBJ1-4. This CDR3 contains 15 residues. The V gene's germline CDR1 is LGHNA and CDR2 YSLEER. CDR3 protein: CASSQGPLTNEKLFF.